A selection of T cell receptor beta chains follows, all from one sample in a study of blood T cell repertoires in COVID-19. Sequencing used immunoSEQ multiplex PCR; TCRdb keeps in-frame clones, though not all of them. The table lists just under 65,000 clones, about 86% of them singletons. The specimen was peripheral blood. The receptors derive from a man aged 35 to 55 with acute or convalescent COVID-19. Each CDR3 is given with its conserved first and last residue. Fields, in order: D gene, V gene, clone size, J gene, CDR3 protein, CDR3 DNA. D genes are given only for firm matches. Part of the rows lack a size; the others show once, few, many or a class for expanded clones.

>TRBD1|TRBV5-1|few|TRBJ2-2
CASQQGAGTGELFF
TGCGCCAGCCAACAGGGGGCTGGCACCGGGGAGCTGTTTTTT
>NA|TRBV30|once|TRBJ2-1
CAWRSLNNEQFF
TGTGCCTGGAGGAGCCTTAATAATGAGCAGTTCTTC
>NA|TRBV20-1|NA|TRBJ2-5
CSASGESQETQYF
TGCAGTGCTAGTGGAGAGAGCCAAGAGACCCAGTACTTC
>NA|TRBV3-1/TRBV3-2|NA|TRBJ1-2
CASSQAGWVDGYTF
TGTGCCAGCAGCCAAGCAGGTTGGGTAGATGGCTACACCTTC
>TRBD2|TRBV7-9|NA|TRBJ2-2
CASSPRGLVSGELFF
TGTGCCAGCAGCCCCCGTGGACTAGTTTCCGGGGAGCTGTTTTTT
>TRBD1|TRBV23-1|NA|TRBJ2-2
CASSPGQGLNTGELFF
TGCGCCAGCAGTCCTGGACAGGGCTTAAACACCGGGGAGCTGTTTTTT
>NA|TRBV3-1/TRBV3-2|NA|TRBJ2-2
CASSQDFSGTTNTGELFF
TGTGCCAGCAGCCAAGACTTTAGCGGAACTACGAACACCGGGGAGCTGTTTTTT
>TRBD1|TRBV2|NA|TRBJ1-5
CASRDRVRNQPQHF
TGTGCCAGCAGGGACAGGGTCCGCAATCAGCCCCAGCATTTT
>NA|TRBV2|few|TRBJ2-7
CASSLGLSTYEQYF
TGTGCCAGCAGTCTTGGACTGTCGACCTACGAGCAGTACTTC
>NA|TRBV28|NA|TRBJ1-5
CASNRNNQPQHF
TGTGCCAGCAACAGGAACAATCAGCCCCAGCATTTT
>TRBD1|TRBV11-2|once|TRBJ1-2
CASSLAGGKGYTF
TGTGCCAGCAGCTTAGCAGGGGGGAAAGGCTACACCTTC
>NA|TRBV11-3|NA|TRBJ1-1
CASSLLGSSATEAFF
TGTGCCAGCAGCTTACTGGGCTCTTCGGCCACTGAAGCTTTCTTT
>NA|TRBV2|NA|TRBJ2-6
CATKADSGANVLTF
TGTGCCACCAAGGCGGACTCTGGGGCCAACGTCCTGACTTTC
>NA|TRBV12-5|NA|TRBJ2-3
CASGSRDTQYF
TGTGCTAGTGGTAGTAGAGATACGCAGTATTTT
>NA|TRBV6-4|once|TRBJ1-4
CASTGGEKLFF
TGTGCCAGCACGGGTGGTGAAAAACTGTTTTTT
>NA|TRBV11-2|NA|TRBJ2-3
CASSLLGGGVPDTQYF
TGTGCCAGCAGCCTTCTGGGAGGGGGGGTGCCGGATACGCAGTATTTT
>NA|TRBV30|NA|TRBJ2-7
CAWSPQSSGQYF
TGTGCCTGGAGCCCCCAAAGTTCCGGGCAGTACTTC
>TRBD2|TRBV11-3|NA|TRBJ2-5
CASSLEAGGQETQYF
TGTGCCAGCAGCTTAGAAGCGGGGGGACAAGAGACCCAGTACTTC
>NA|TRBV3-1/TRBV3-2|NA|TRBJ2-1
CASRGGSDEQFF
TGTGCCAGCCGTGGGGGGAGCGATGAGCAGTTCTTC
>NA|TRBV9|few|TRBJ2-2
CASRVGIAGELFF
TGTGCCAGCAGGGTAGGCATAGCCGGGGAGCTGTTTTTT